Below are 32 T cell receptor beta chains sequenced from a single sample in a study of breast tumors, draining lymph nodes, adjacent tissues. TCRdb ran MiXCR on the multiplex PCR reads and lists one entry per CDR3 protein. Among about 9,000 distinct CDR3 sequences listed, roughly 41% were seen once. Material for sequencing was tumor-adjacent breast tissue. The source of these receptors is a female donor with breast cancer. Some clones in this sample may be carry-over from other donors' samples.

The CDR3 DNA sequence: TGCGCCAGCAGCCAAGTGATTGGCGGCGGATCAGGCTACACCTTC. It is translated as CASSQVIGGGSGYTF. The chain is built from TRBV4-1 and TRBJ1-2; D is undetermined. The CDR3 length is 15 residues. V was pared by 1 base and J by 8 bases, with 17 bases between. Per the germline V gene, CDR1 is MGHRA and CDR2 is YSYEKL.

This clonotype showed up many times. This rearrangement joins TRBV5-5 to TRBJ2-1, with TRBD2 identical over 7 bases. The CDR3 length is 17 residues. Germline V gene data show CDR1 as SGHKS and CDR2 as YYEKEE (reference sequence). V gave up 0 bases and J gave up 1 base; unmatched junction bases: 7. The CDR3 coding sequence is TGTGCCAGCAGCTTGGTAATTGCGGGAGCGTCCTACAATGAGCAGTTCTTC. This translates into CASSLVIAGASYNEQFF.

This clonotype was recorded at least ten times. The V call is TRBV18, the J call TRBJ1-6; D is unresolved. Deletions cut 4 bases from V and 8 bases from J, with 12 bases between. This CDR3 comprises 14 residues. CDR1 and CDR2 from the germline V gene are KGHSH and LQKENI. CDR3 amino acids: CASSLTDVDSPLHF. For the CDR3, the DNA is TGTGCCAGCTCACTTACGGATGTGGATTCACCCCTCCACTTT.

The table lists this clonotype with many counts. A much larger clone lies one base from this, so it may be a read error. The V and J genes are TRBV2 and TRBJ1-2, with 8 bases lining up with TRBD1. From germline, CDR1 is SNHLY and CDR2 FYNNEI. The CDR3 consists of 14 residues. CDR3 nucleotide sequence: TGTGCCAGCTATGGGACAGGCAGAACCTATAGCTACACCTTC. Protein: CASYGTGRTYSYTF. The whole variable domain, filled in from reference TRBV2 and TRBJ1-2, reads EPEVTQTPSHQVTQMGQEVILRCVPISNHLYFYWYRQILGQKVEFLVSFYNNEISEKSEIFDDQFSVERPDGSNFTLKIRSTKLEDSAMYFCASYGTGRTYSYTFGSGTRLTVV.

The J gene is TRBJ2-3, the V gene TRBV6-5; D gene uncertain. CDR1 is MNHEY and CDR2 is SVGAGI in the germline V gene. V lost 4 bases, J lost 1 base, and 21 bases lay in between. The CDR3 length is 18 residues. The CDR3 reads CASSSRLLWSEGTDTQYF. CDR3 nucleotide sequence: TGTGCCAGCAGTTCCCGGTTATTGTGGTCGGAAGGCACAGATACGCAGTATTTT.

This clonotype appeared a single time. In DNA, the CDR3 is TGCAGTGCTAGCGGGACTAGCGGGAGGTCCTACAATGAGCAGTTCTTC. Encoded protein: CSASGTSGRSYNEQFF. The J gene is TRBJ2-1, the V gene TRBV20-1; 15 bases are shared with TRBD2. The CDR3 sequence is 16 residues long. CDR1 is DFQATT, CDR2 SNEGSKA, per germline (reference sequence). V shed 3 bases, J shed 1 base, and the junction held 1 base outside the gene matches.

This clonotype is labeled as medium-sized. J is TRBJ2-1 and V is TRBV7-6, with 8 bases aligning to TRBD2. Germline V gene data show CDR1 as SGHVS and CDR2 as FNYEAQ. This CDR3 spans 15 amino acids. Germline trimming cut 2 bases from V and 7 bases from J; bases unmatched to any gene: 7. CDR3 coding DNA: TGTGCCAGCAGCTTAATTAAGGGGACTAGGAATGAGCAGTTCTTC. As protein: CASSLIKGTRNEQFF.

This clonotype is medium-sized in the sample. The chain couples TRBV27 to TRBJ2-3, with 9 bases that match TRBD2. This CDR3 region has 15 residues. Trimming cost V 0 bases and J 5 bases; bases outside gene matches: 3. The germline gives CDR1 MNHEY, CDR2 SMNVEV (reference sequence). CDR3 bases: TGTGCCAGCAGTTTATCGTCACTAGCGGGAGATACGCAGTATTTT. Its protein is CASSLSSLAGDTQYF.

This clonotype showed up just a few times. The chain carries TRBV7-9 and TRBJ2-1; TRBD2 is a possible D gene (6 bases). V lost 10 bases and J 6 bases, leaving 19 bases between the germline ends. This CDR3 is 14 amino acids long. The V gene's germline CDR1 is SEHNR and CDR2 FQNEAQ (reference sequence). CDR3 coding DNA: TGTGCCACAGTGGCGGGAAATGCTGGCAATGAGCAGTTCTTC. Translation gives CATVAGNAGNEQFF.

A word on this clonotype: A much larger clonotype is one base distant, so this may be a read error. The chain uses TRBV5-1 and TRBJ1-1; D might be TRBD1 (6 bases). Trimming pared 3 bases from V and 1 base from J, leaving 10 bases between. CDR1 is SGHRS and CDR2 is YFSETQ in the germline V gene. The CDR3 is 14 amino acids. The CDR3 here is CASSSGDKNTEAFF. The CDR3 coding sequence is TGCGCCAGCAGCTCAGGGGACAAGAACACTGAAGCTTTCTTT.

This clonotype was counted many times. This chain links TRBV14 with TRBJ1-5; D unclear. V lost 4 bases and J 9 bases, leaving 13 bases between the germline ends. CDR3 length: 13 residues. The germline V gene has CDR1 SGHDN and CDR2 FVKESK. The CDR3 coding sequence is TGTGCCAGCAGCCGTCTCGGCGGCTCGCCCCAGCATTTT. This translates into CASSRLGGSPQHF.

The gene calls are TRBV29-1 and TRBJ2-7; TRBD1 matches at 11 bases. CDR3 length: 13 amino acids. The junction had 0 bases not matched to a gene; V was cut back by 0 bases and J by 5 bases. Germline loops: CDR1 SQVTM, CDR2 ANQGSEA. DNA for the CDR3: TGCAGCGTTGAAGAGGGACAGGGGGACGAGCAGTACTTC. It encodes CSVEEGQGDEQYF.

This clonotype showed up many times. This chain links TRBV5-1 with TRBJ2-3; 8 positions agree with TRBD2. Germline CDR1 SGHRS, CDR2 YFSETQ. The ends lost 5 bases at V and 4 bases at J; junction bases unmatched: 12. The CDR3 loop spans 16 amino acids. CDR3 sequence (DNA): TGCGCCAGCAGGGAACATAGCGGGATTGGCGCAGATACGCAGTATTTT. It translates to CASREHSGIGADTQYF.

Judged by abundance, this clonotype is medium-sized (0.01 to 0.1%). CDR3 sequence (DNA): TGTGCCAGCAACCAGCGGGGGACGGATGGCGAGCAGTACTTC. It encodes CASNQRGTDGEQYF. The chain recombines TRBV6-6 with TRBJ2-7; 8 nucleotides agree with TRBD2. The CDR3 has 14 amino acids. Trimming cost V 7 bases and J 6 bases; bases outside gene matches: 11. Germline lookup yields CDR1 MNHNY and CDR2 SVGAGI (reference sequence).

By proportion, this clonotype is medium-sized. J is TRBJ2-5 and V is TRBV15; D is unclear. V lost 0 bases, J lost 5 bases, and 4 bases lay in between. Germline V gives CDR1 LNHNV, CDR2 YYDKDF (reference sequence). The CDR3 has 12 residues. As DNA, the CDR3 is TGTGCCACCAGCAGAGATACGGAGACCCAGTACTTC. Protein: CATSRDTETQYF.

Details on this clonotype: This may arise from a read error, as a much more abundant clone is one base away. The rearrangement uses TRBV7-2 and TRBJ1-4, with a tentative D call TRBD1 (6 bases). Germline CDR1 and CDR2: SGHTA and FQGNSA. The CDR3 spans 15 residues. The DNA of the CDR3 is TGTGCCAGCAGCTTATTAGACAGGTTGGGAGAAGAACTGCTTTTT. Translating it yields CASSLLDRLGEELLF.

This clonotype ranks as medium-sized. The rearrangement joins TRBV6-5 to TRBJ1-2, with TRBD1 as a possible D gene (5 bases). CDR1 is MNHEY, CDR2 SVGAGI, per germline. The V end was cut by 4 bases, the J end by 4 bases, with 13 bases between. The CDR3 is 14 amino acids. Here the CDR3 DNA reads TGTGCCAGCAGTTCCCAGGGTCAGATCTATGGCTACACCTTC. Translated, it gives CASSSQGQIYGYTF.

Judged by abundance, this clonotype is medium-sized. This chain joins TRBV20-1 and TRBJ1-6, with D unresolved. The CDR3 spans 10 residues. CDR1 is DFQATT and CDR2 is SNEGSKA in the germline V gene (reference sequence). Trimming left V 6 bases short and J 9 bases short, with 6 bases between. The CDR3 spells CSAVGSPLHF. In nucleotides, the CDR3 is TGCAGTGCCGTAGGTTCACCCCTCCACTTT.

This clonotype appeared a single time. V gene TRBV29-1 combines with J gene TRBJ1-1, with D unclear. CDR3 size: 13 residues. Germline CDR1 is SQVTM and CDR2 is ANQGSEA. V lost 4 bases, J lost 0 bases, and 9 bases lay in between. CDR3: CSVGRPMNTEAFF. CDR3 sequence (DNA): TGCAGCGTTGGGCGACCGATGAACACTGAAGCTTTCTTT.

This clonotype showed up many times. The rearrangement links TRBV5-1 to TRBJ2-3, with D perhaps given as TRBD1 or TRBD2 (5 bases each). Trimming took off 4 bases at V and 2 bases at J, with 11 bases between the two ends. There are 14 residues in the CDR3. Germline V gene sequence: CDR1 SGHRS, CDR2 YFSETQ. The CDR3 DNA follows: TGCGCCAGCAGCCCGGGGACCTCCACAGATACGCAGTATTTT. Residues: CASSPGTSTDTQYF.

This clonotype has a handful of counts. The chain employs TRBV11-2 and TRBJ2-5; 10 bases fit TRBD2. J lost 5 bases, V lost 3 bases, and 12 bases had no gene match. Germline V gene sequence: CDR1 SGHAT, CDR2 FQNNGV. The CDR3 is made up of 17 amino acids. The CDR3 spells CASSFNHLAGGRETQYF. The CDR3 DNA reads as TGTGCCAGCAGCTTCAATCACTTAGCGGGAGGCAGGGAGACCCAGTACTTC. The whole variable domain, remainder taken from reference TRBV11-2 and TRBJ2-5, is EAGVAQSPRYKIIEKRQSVAFWCNPISGHATLYWYQQILGQGPKLLIQFQNNGVVDDSQLPKDRFSAERLKGVDSTLKIQPAKLEDSAVYLCASSFNHLAGGRETQYFGPGTRLLVL.

Relative to its sample, this clonotype is medium-sized (0.01 to 0.1%). The chain uses TRBV10-3 and TRBJ1-2, with unresolved D. CDR1 and CDR2 from the germline V gene are ENHRY and SYGVKD. Deletions cut 6 bases from V and 8 bases from J, with 19 bases between. CDR3 size: 14 residues. Here the CDR3 reads CAIRDEVVGHGYTF. In nucleotides, the CDR3 is TGTGCCATCAGGGACGAGGTAGTAGGGCACGGCTACACCTTC.

Many counts were recorded for this clonotype. This chain joins TRBV11-3 and TRBJ2-2; 7 nucleotides match TRBD2. This CDR3 is built from 14 residues. Unmatched junction bases numbered 5, after V lost 4 bases and J lost 6 bases. The V gene's germline CDR1 is SGHNT and CDR2 YENEEA. CDR3 sequence: CASSSFSGSGELFF. As DNA, the CDR3 is TGTGCCAGCAGCTCCTTTAGCGGGTCCGGGGAGCTGTTTTTT.

This clonotype is medium-sized (0.01 to 0.1%) in the sample. This CDR3 is CSAIQVRGNQPQHF. The CDR3 bases are TGCAGCGCGATACAGGTCAGGGGCAATCAGCCCCAGCATTTT. This chain uses TRBV20-1 with TRBJ1-5; tentative D call: TRBD1 (5 bases). Germline loops: CDR1 DFQATT, CDR2 SNEGSKA (reference sequence). CDR3 length: 14 amino acids.

This clonotype was counted a single time. The V and J genes are TRBV29-1 and TRBJ1-3; D perhaps matches TRBD1 (6 bases). Deletions cut 4 bases from V and 2 bases from J, with 12 bases between. CDR1 is SQVTM, CDR2 ANQGSEA, per germline. The CDR3 loop spans 14 amino acids. The CDR3 coding sequence is TGCAGCGTTGGCGCCACAGGGACTGGAAACACCATATATTTT. Protein: CSVGATGTGNTIYF.

By proportion, this clonotype is medium-sized. The chain has TRBV11-3 and TRBJ2-2, with a tentative D call TRBD2 (6 bases). Germline values: CDR1 SGHNT, CDR2 YENEEA. Trimming removed 5 bases from V and 6 bases from J, with 13 bases in between. The CDR3 runs 14 residues. Here the CDR3 reads CASSLGGPSGELFF. In DNA form, the CDR3 reads TGTGCCAGCAGCCTCGGAGGGCCGTCCGGGGAGCTGTTTTTT.

This clonotype counts as medium-sized. This rearrangement joins TRBV2 to TRBJ2-7; D is unresolved. The ends were cut back, 7 bases at V and 2 bases at J, with 9 bases in the middle. The CDR3 covers 12 residues. The V gene's germline CDR1 is SNHLY and CDR2 FYNNEI. The CDR3 bases are TGTGCCAGCAAGGCAGAGGCCTACGAGCAGTACTTC. It encodes CASKAEAYEQYF.

V usage is TRBV7-2 and J usage is TRBJ2-5; D gene ambiguous. The CDR3 has 12 residues. V shed 6 bases and J shed 1 base, with 6 bases lying between them. Germline CDR1 is SGHTA and CDR2 is FQGNSA. The CDR3 region is CASRNGQETQYF. The DNA of the CDR3 is TGTGCCAGCAGGAACGGCCAAGAGACCCAGTACTTC.

Judged by abundance, this clonotype is medium-sized. J is TRBJ2-3 and V is TRBV10-3; 8 bases fit TRBD2. J gave up 5 bases and V 4 bases, and 11 bases lay outside the gene matches. Germline V gene sequence: CDR1 ENHRY, CDR2 SYGVKD. The CDR3 runs 16 residues. The CDR3 here is CAISGGASGYGDTQYF. The CDR3, as DNA: TGTGCCATCAGTGGGGGTGCTAGCGGGTATGGAGATACGCAGTATTTT.

The chain couples TRBV7-6 to TRBJ2-3; 10 bases match TRBD1. The CDR3 sequence is 14 residues long. Germline V CDR1 and CDR2: SGHVS, FNYEAQ. V shed 3 bases and J 6 bases; nucleotides not matched to a gene: 3. CDR3 nucleotides: TGTGCCAGCAGCTTGACAGGGGGCTTTGATACGCAGTATTTT. Protein product: CASSLTGGFDTQYF.

This clonotype was counted ten times or more. The chain uses TRBV5-6 and TRBJ2-3; TRBD2 might be the D (6 bases). CDR1 and CDR2 (germline): SGHDT, YYEEEE. The CDR3 covers 15 residues. V was shortened by 0 bases and J by 4 bases, with 12 bases between the two germline ends. The CDR3 DNA reads TGTGCCAGCAGCTTGGGGGGGAGACTAGCAGATACGCAGTATTTT. Encoded protein: CASSLGGRLADTQYF.

About this clonotype: A much larger clone differs by one base, so this may be a read error. The conserved phenylalanine or tryptophan is not found at the CDR3 terminus, so this likely reflects a read error. V and J are TRBV18 and TRBJ2-7, with D maybe TRBD1 (6 bases). Germline CDR1 is KGHSH and CDR2 is LQKENI. This CDR3 has 15 amino acids. V lost 5 bases and J 2 bases, leaving 16 bases between the germline ends. CDR3 coding DNA: TGTGCCAGCTCATCGGGACACGAATGGCCCTACGAGCAGTACCTC. It yields the protein CASSSGHEWPYEQYL.